This TCR beta chain was sequenced for a study of long-term antiretroviral therapy in people with HIV. They ran version v3.0 of the immunoSEQ assay at survey level. Libraries were prepared by immunoSEQ multiplex PCR; TCRdb keeps only in-frame clonotypes and omits some of them. The table records about 22,000 clones, around 80% of them present only once. Germline trimming cut 2 bases from V and 4 bases from J; bases unmatched to any gene: 2. CDR1 is SGHKS, CDR2 YYEKEE, per germline (reference sequence). This CDR3 is built from 13 residues. Material: unsorted PBMCs, obtained 0.1 years before starting antiretroviral therapy. The receptor comes from a man younger than 30 with HIV. J is TRBJ1-2 and V is TRBV5-5; 7 bases match TRBD1. CDR3 DNA sequence: TGTGCCAGCAGCTTACCAGGGGGCTATGGCTACACCTTC. It translates to CASSLPGGYGYTF.